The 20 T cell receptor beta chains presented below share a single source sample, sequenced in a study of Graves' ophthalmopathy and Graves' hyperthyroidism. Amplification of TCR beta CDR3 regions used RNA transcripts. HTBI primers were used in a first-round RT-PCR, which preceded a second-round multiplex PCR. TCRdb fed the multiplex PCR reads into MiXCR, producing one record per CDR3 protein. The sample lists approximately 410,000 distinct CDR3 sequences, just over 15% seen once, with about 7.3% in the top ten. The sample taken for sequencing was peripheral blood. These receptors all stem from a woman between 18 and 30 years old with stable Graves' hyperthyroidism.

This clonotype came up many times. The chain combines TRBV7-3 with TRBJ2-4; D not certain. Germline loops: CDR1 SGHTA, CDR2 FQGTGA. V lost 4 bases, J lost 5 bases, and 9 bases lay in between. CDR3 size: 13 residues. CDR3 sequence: CASSSGAENIQYF. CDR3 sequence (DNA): TGTGCCAGCAGCTCGGGCGCAGAAAACATTCAGTACTTC.

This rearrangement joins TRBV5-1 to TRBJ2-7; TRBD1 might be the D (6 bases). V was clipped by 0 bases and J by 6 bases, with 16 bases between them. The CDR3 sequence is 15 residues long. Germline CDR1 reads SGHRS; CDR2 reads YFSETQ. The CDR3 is CASSLAWGPAFEQYF. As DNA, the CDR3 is TGCGCCAGCAGCTTGGCCTGGGGGCCTGCGTTCGAGCAGTACTTC.

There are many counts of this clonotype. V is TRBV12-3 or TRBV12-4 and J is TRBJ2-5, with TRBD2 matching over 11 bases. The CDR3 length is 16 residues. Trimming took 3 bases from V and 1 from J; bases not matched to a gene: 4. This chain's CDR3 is CASSFIAGGPQETQYF. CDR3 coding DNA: TGTGCCAGCAGTTTCATAGCGGGGGGGCCCCAAGAGACCCAGTACTTC.

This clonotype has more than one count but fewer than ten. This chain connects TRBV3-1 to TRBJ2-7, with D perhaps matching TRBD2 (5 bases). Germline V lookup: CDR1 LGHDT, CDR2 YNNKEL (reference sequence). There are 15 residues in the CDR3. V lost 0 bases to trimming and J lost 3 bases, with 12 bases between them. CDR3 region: CASSQDFGGIYEQYF. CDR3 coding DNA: TGTGCCAGCAGCCAAGACTTTGGAGGTATCTACGAGCAGTACTTC.

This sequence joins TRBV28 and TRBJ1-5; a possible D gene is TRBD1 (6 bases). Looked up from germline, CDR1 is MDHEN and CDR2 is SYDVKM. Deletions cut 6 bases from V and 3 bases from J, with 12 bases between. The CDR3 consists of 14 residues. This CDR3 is CASRWGQANQPQHF. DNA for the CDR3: TGTGCCAGCAGATGGGGGCAGGCCAATCAGCCCCAGCATTTT. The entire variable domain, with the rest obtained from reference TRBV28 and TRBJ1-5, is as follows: DVKVTQSSRYLVKRTGEKVFLECVQDMDHENMFWYRQDPGLGLRLIYFSYDVKMKEKGDIPEGYSVSREKKERFSLILESASTNQTSMYLCASRWGQANQPQHFGDGTRLSIL.

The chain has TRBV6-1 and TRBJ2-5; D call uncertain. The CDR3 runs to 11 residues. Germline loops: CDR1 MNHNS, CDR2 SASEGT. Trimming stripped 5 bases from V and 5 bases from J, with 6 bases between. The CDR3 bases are TGTGCCAGCAGTCCACCGGAGACCCAGTACTTC. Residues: CASSPPETQYF.

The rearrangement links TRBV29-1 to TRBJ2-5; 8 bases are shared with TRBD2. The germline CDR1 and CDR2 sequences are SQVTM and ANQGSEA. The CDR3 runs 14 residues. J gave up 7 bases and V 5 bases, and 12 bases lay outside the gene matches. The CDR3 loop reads CSVFLAGSRRTQYF. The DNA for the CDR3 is TGCAGCGTTTTCCTAGCGGGTTCGAGGAGGACCCAGTACTTC.

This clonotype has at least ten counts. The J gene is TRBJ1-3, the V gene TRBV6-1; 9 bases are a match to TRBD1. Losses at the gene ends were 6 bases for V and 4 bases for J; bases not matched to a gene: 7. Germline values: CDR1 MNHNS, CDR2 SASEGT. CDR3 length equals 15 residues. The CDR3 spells CASSLGQGRGNTIYF. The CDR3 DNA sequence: TGTGCCAGCAGCCTTGGACAGGGGAGAGGAAACACCATATATTTT.

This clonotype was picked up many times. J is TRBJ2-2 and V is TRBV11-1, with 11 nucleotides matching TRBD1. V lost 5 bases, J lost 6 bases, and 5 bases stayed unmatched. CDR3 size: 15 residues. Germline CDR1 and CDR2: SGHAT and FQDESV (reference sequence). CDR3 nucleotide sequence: TGTGCCAGCAGCAACGGGGACAGGGGGTCCGGGGAGCTGTTTTTT. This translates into CASSNGDRGSGELFF.

CDR3 nucleotides: TGCGCCAGCAGCCCTCGGGAGGGCCTCTATGGCTACACCTTC. Its translation is CASSPREGLYGYTF. The rearrangement uses TRBV5-1 and TRBJ1-2; the D is unclear. With 4 bases removed from V and 4 bases from J, the gap between germline ends came to 14 bases. CDR1 and CDR2 (germline): SGHRS, YFSETQ. The CDR3 consists of 14 residues.

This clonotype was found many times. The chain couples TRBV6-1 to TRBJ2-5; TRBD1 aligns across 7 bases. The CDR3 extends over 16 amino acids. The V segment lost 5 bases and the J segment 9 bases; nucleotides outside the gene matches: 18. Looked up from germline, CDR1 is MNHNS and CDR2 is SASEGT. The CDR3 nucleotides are TGTGCCAGCAGTCCAAGGGACAGCCGACACGTGGAGTCCCAGTACTTC. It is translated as CASSPRDSRHVESQYF.

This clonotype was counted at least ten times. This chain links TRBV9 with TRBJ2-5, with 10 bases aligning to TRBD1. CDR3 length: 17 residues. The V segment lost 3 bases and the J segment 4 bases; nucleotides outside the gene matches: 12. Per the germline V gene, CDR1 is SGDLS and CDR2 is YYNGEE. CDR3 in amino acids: CASSAQDRGWGSETQYF. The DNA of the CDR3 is TGTGCCAGCAGCGCCCAGGACAGGGGGTGGGGTTCAGAGACCCAGTACTTC.

The CDR3, as DNA: TGTGCCAGCAGCCAAAGGACAGGGCCCCAGCATTTT. Its protein product is CASSQRTGPQHF. V usage is TRBV3-1 and J usage is TRBJ1-5, with 7 bases lining up with TRBD1. This CDR3 is 12 amino acids long. V gave up 2 bases and J gave up 9 bases; unmatched junction bases: 1. The germline gives CDR1 LGHDT, CDR2 YNNKEL (reference sequence). The full variable domain, in which reference TRBV3-1 and TRBJ1-5 provide the parts outside the CDR3, is DTAVSQTPKYLVTQMGNDKSIKCEQNLGHDTMYWYKQDSKKFLKIMFSYNNKELIINETVPNRFSPKSPDKAHLNLHINSLELGDSAVYFCASSQRTGPQHFGDGTRLSIL.

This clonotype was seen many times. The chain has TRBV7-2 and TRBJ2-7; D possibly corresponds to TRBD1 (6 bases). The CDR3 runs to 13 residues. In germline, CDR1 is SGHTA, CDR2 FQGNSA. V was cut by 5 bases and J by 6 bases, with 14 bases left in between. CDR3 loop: CASSLNQGFEQYF. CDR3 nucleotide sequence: TGTGCCAGCAGCCTAAATCAGGGGTTCGAGCAGTACTTC. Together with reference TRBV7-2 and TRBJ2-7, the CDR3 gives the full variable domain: GAGVSQSPSNKVTEKGKDVELRCDPISGHTALYWYRQSLGQGLEFLIYFQGNSAPDKSGLPSDRFSAERTGGSVSTLTIQRTQQEDSAVYLCASSLNQGFEQYFGPGTRLTVT.

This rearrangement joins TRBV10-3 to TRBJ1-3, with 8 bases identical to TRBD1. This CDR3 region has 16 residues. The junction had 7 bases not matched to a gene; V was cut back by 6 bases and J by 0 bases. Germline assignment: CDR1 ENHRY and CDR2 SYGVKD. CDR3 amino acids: CAIRLGTGTSGNTIYF. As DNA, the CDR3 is TGTGCCATCAGGCTCGGGACAGGCACCTCTGGAAACACCATATATTTT.

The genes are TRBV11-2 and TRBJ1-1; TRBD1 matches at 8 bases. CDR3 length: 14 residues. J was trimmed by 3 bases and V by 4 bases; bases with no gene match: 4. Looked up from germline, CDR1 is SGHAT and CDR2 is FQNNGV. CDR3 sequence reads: CASSSDRGYTEAFF. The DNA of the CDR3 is TGTGCCAGCAGCTCCGACAGGGGTTACACTGAAGCTTTCTTT.

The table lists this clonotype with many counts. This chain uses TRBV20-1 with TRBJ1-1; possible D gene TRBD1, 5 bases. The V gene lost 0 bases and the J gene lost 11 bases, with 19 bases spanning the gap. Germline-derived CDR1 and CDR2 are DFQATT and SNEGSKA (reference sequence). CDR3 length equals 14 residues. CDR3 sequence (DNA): TGCAGTGCTAGAGATGGGAGGGGCGAAGGCTCGGCTTTCTTT. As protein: CSARDGRGEGSAFF.

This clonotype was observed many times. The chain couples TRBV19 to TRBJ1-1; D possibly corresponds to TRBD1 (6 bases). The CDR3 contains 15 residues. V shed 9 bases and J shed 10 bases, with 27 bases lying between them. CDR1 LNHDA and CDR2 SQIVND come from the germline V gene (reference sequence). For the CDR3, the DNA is TGTGCCAGACCCACCGTGACAGGAATTTACCACGGAGCTTTCTTT. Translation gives CARPTVTGIYHGAFF.

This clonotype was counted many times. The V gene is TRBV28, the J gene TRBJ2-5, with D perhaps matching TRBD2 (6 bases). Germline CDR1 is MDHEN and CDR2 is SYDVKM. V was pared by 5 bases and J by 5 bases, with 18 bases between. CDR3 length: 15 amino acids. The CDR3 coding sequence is TGTGCCAGCAGTGGATCCGGGACTCTTCGGGAGACCCAGTACTTC. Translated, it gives CASSGSGTLRETQYF.

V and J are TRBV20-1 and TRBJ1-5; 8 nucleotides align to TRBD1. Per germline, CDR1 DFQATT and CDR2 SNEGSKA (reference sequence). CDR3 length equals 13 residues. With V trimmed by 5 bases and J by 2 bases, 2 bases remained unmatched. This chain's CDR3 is CSADRGRNQPQHF. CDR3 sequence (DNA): TGCAGTGCTGACAGGGGACGCAATCAGCCCCAGCATTTT.